The 6 T cell receptor beta chains in this list originate from one sample, sequenced in a study of blood T cell repertoires in COVID-19 (dated by TCRdb to about 2020). Library preparation employed the immunoSEQ multiplex PCR assay. In TCRdb, the immuneACCESS table is reduced to in-frame sequences with V and J assigned. These tables do not hold every clone; where another copy was compared, an unresolved V gene accounts for under half, and the others remain unexplained. In this sample the table shows about 33,000 clones, approximately 72% of which occur a single time. 30% to 40% of the sample belongs to the ten largest clones. Material: peripheral blood. The source of these receptors is a man older than 75 with acute or convalescent COVID-19.

V is TRBV11-3 and J is TRBJ2-2; 7 bases line up with TRBD1. The CDR3 consists of 17 residues. Per the germline V gene, CDR1 is SGHNT and CDR2 is YENEEA. Unmatched junction bases numbered 7, after V lost 2 bases and J lost 1 base. The DNA for the CDR3 is TGTGCCAGCAGCTTAAACGAGAGGACAGGGAACACCGGGGAGCTGTTTTTT. Translation gives CASSLNERTGNTGELFF.

The chain combines TRBV6-2 or TRBV6-3 with TRBJ1-5; D not resolved. CDR1 is MNHEY, CDR2 SVGEGT, per germline. The CDR3 totals 15 residues. Trimming removed 5 bases from V and 5 bases from J, with 16 bases in between. The DNA of the CDR3 is TGTGCCAGCAGTAACGGGGAGGTTTATCATCAGCCCCAGCATTTT. It yields the protein CASSNGEVYHQPQHF.

The table lists this clone with a count of one. V and J are TRBV11-2 and TRBJ2-7; 7 bases are a match to TRBD1. The CDR3 has 13 amino acids. Germline V gives CDR1 SGHAT, CDR2 FQNNGV. The V segment lost 4 bases and the J segment 6 bases; nucleotides outside the gene matches: 6. CDR3 sequence reads: CASSYTSGGEQYF. The CDR3 region has the DNA TGTGCCAGCAGCTATACTTCAGGGGGCGAGCAGTACTTC.

The V gene is TRBV15, the J gene TRBJ1-5, with D unresolved. The CDR3 sequence is 13 residues long. The ends were cut back, 4 bases at V and 7 bases at J, with 11 bases in the middle. Germline V lookup: CDR1 LNHNV, CDR2 YYDKDF (reference sequence). CDR3 residues: CATSMSLGQPQHF. For the CDR3, the DNA is TGTGCCACCAGCATGTCGCTCGGGCAGCCCCAGCATTTT.

The chain joins TRBV19 to TRBJ1-5; TRBD1 is a possible D gene (6 bases). The CDR3 loop spans 14 amino acids. CDR1 and CDR2 (germline): LNHDA, SQIVND (reference sequence). Trimming pared 7 bases from V and 5 bases from J, leaving 15 bases between. CDR3 sequence (DNA): TGTGCCAGTACCCCCGAGAGGGGGTATCAGCCCCAGCATTTT. Amino acid sequence: CASTPERGYQPQHF.

The V and J genes are TRBV5-4 and TRBJ1-1; D gene unclear. In germline, CDR1 is SGHNT, CDR2 YYREEE (reference sequence). The V end was cut by 1 base, the J end by 11 bases, with 15 bases between. The length of the CDR3 is 13 residues. CDR3 bases: TGTGCCAGCAGCTTGTCGGGATCAATCGCGGCTTTCTTT. Translated, it gives CASSLSGSIAAFF.